These T cell receptor beta chains were read from a single sample in a study of identical twins. Via MiXCR, TCRdb re-called the 5' RACE reads, giving one row per CDR3 protein. The data hold roughly 1,500,000 distinct CDR3 sequences, with about 31% observed a single time. Input material: cord blood. These TCRs come from a newborn girl in good health. Each CDR3 is given with its conserved first and last residue. Fields, in order: clone size, J gene, V gene, D gene, CDR3 protein, CDR3 DNA. A D gene is named only where the DNA matches it firmly. The listing skips clone size in some rows; elsewhere it reads once, few, many or a size class.

>few|TRBJ1-4|TRBV6-6|NA
CASNLLGANEKLFF
TGTGCCAGCAACTTGCTGGGGGCTAATGAAAAACTGTTTTTT
>NA|TRBJ2-7|TRBV6-2/TRBV6-3|NA
CASRFAGPPYEQYF
TGTGCCAGCAGATTCGCAGGGCCCCCCTACGAGCAGTACTTC
>NA|TRBJ2-2|TRBV7-2|TRBD2
CASSLESGSGRVRTGELFF
TGTGCCAGCAGCTTAGAGTCGGGTAGCGGGAGGGTGAGAACCGGGGAGCTGTTTTTT
>NA|TRBJ2-7|TRBV5-1|TRBD2
CASSFGWGGDTYEQYF
TGCGCCAGCAGCTTCGGATGGGGGGGTGATACCTACGAGCAGTACTTC
>few|TRBJ1-2|TRBV20-1|NA
CSARVHYGYTF
TGCAGTGCTAGAGTGCACTATGGCTACACCTTC
>many|TRBJ2-5|TRBV29-1|NA
CSVEDLVDQETQYF
TGCAGCGTTGAAGATCTAGTCGATCAAGAGACCCAGTACTTC
>NA|TRBJ2-1|TRBV10-3|NA
CAISELMGRAKHEQFF
TGTGCCATCAGTGAATTGATGGGACGGGCTAAGCATGAGCAGTTCTTC
>NA|TRBJ2-3|TRBV5-1|TRBD2
CASSGRGGRITDTQYF
TGCGCCAGCAGTGGACGGGGAGGGAGGATCACAGATACGCAGTATTTT
>many|TRBJ2-1|TRBV4-1|NA
CASSRDGSSYNEQFF
TGCGCCAGCAGCCGAGACGGGAGCTCCTACAATGAGCAGTTCTTC
>NA|TRBJ2-7|TRBV7-2|TRBD2
CASSSKAGGFYEQYF
TGTGCCAGCAGCTCCAAAGCGGGAGGGTTCTACGAGCAGTACTTC
>NA|TRBJ2-5|TRBV3-1|NA
CASSQDLFRKETQYF
TGTGCCAGCAGCCAAGATCTGTTCCGAAAAGAGACCCAGTACTTC
>few|TRBJ2-7|TRBV7-9|TRBD2
CASSLGRGLAAYEQYF
TGTGCCAGCAGCCTAGGTAGAGGACTAGCGGCCTACGAGCAGTACTTC